Only one count was recorded for the clone carrying this T cell receptor beta chain. Seattle patients were enrolled while actively infected and followed longitudinally. The data were produced by immunoSEQ multiplex PCR, yet TCRdb's version contains in-frame clones alone and is incomplete. The data contain roughly 60,000 clones, roughly 83% of them singletons. This sample is part of a study of blood T cell repertoires in COVID-19. Trimming took 4 bases from V and 0 from J; bases not matched to a gene: 4. The germline V gene encodes CDR1 SGHDT and CDR2 YYEEEE. There are 16 residues in the CDR3. The chain joins TRBV5-6 to TRBJ1-3, with 10 bases matching TRBD1. The specimen was peripheral blood. The receptor was isolated from a man in his sixties with COVID-19, enrolled during active disease. The CDR3 DNA reads TGTGCCAGCAGCCAGGGACAGGGGCTCTCTGGAAACACCATATATTTT. It yields the protein CASSQGQGLSGNTIYF.